What follows are 16 T cell receptor beta chains derived from one specimen sequenced in a study of regulatory T cells in long-lasting Graves disease. Time point of the sample: newly diagnosed GD, antithyroid drugs for less than 3 months. From RNA extracted from PBMCs, the TCR library was made. CDR3-region Arm-PCR and iRepertoire HTBI primers produced the TCR beta libraries. TCRdb analysed the multiplex PCR reads with MiXCR anew, one entry per CDR3 protein. The profile shows about 470,000 distinct CDR3 sequences, around 15% of them singletons. Separately, the same data were catalogued under a study of T cells in Graves' hyperthyroidism and ophthalmopathy.

This specimen consisted of peripheral blood mononuclear cells (PBMCs), obtained at new diagnosis, from a patient treated with antithyroid drugs. The receptors shown here come from a man aged 35 to 55 with Graves disease.

This clonotype was counted ten times or more. The V call is TRBV11-1, the J call TRBJ2-6; D is perhaps TRBD1 (6 bases). The CDR3 is 17 amino acids. V lost 5 bases to trimming and J lost 1 base, with 15 bases between them. Germline assignment: CDR1 SGHAT and CDR2 FQDESV (reference sequence). The DNA of the CDR3 is TGTGCCAGCAGCCCCCCGGGACATCGTTCTGGGGCCAACGTCCTGACTTTC. This encodes CASSPPGHRSGANVLTF.

The J gene is TRBJ2-7, the V gene TRBV6-6; 9 bases are shared with TRBD2. The V gene end was trimmed by 0 bases and the J gene end by 5 bases; junction bases not matched to a gene: 8. The CDR3 has 16 residues. Germline V CDR1 and CDR2: MNHNY, SVGAGI (reference sequence). CDR3 protein: CASSYSGLAFIDEQYF. The CDR3 DNA is TGTGCCAGCAGTTACTCGGGACTAGCTTTTATTGACGAGCAGTACTTC.

This clonotype was counted only a few times. The chain recombines TRBV28 with TRBJ1-3; TRBD1 matches at 11 bases. Germline CDR1 and CDR2: MDHEN and SYDVKM. CDR3 length: 18 amino acids. With V trimmed by 6 bases and J by 0 bases, 10 bases remained unmatched. CDR3: CASSSGQGALSSGNTIYF. In DNA form, the CDR3 reads TGTGCCAGCAGCTCAGGACAGGGGGCCCTGTCCTCTGGAAACACCATATATTTT.

The V call is TRBV7-9, the J call TRBJ2-1; unclear D gene. V lost 3 bases, J lost 1 base, and 7 bases lay in between. The CDR3 is 14 residues long. Germline loops: CDR1 SEHNR, CDR2 FQNEAQ (reference sequence). In DNA form, the CDR3 reads TGTGCCAGCAGCTTCCTAGAGTCCTACAATGAGCAGTTCTTC. Its protein is CASSFLESYNEQFF. The whole variable domain, remainder taken from reference TRBV7-9 and TRBJ2-1, is DTGVSQNPRHKITKRGQNVTFRCDPISEHNRLYWYRQTLGQGPEFLTYFQNEAQLEKSRLLSDRFSAERPKGSFSTLEIQRTEQGDSAMYLCASSFLESYNEQFFGPGTRLTVL.

J is TRBJ2-4 and V is TRBV27, with TRBD2 matching over 8 bases. In germline, CDR1 is MNHEY, CDR2 SMNVEV (reference sequence). This CDR3 spans 15 amino acids. V shed 5 bases, J shed 7 bases, and the junction held 10 bases outside the gene matches. CDR3 coding DNA: TGTGCCAGCAGTCCCCGGGAGGGACTTAGGAACATTCAGTACTTC. It encodes CASSPREGLRNIQYF.

This clonotype has at least ten counts. The chain combines TRBV20-1 with TRBJ2-3; D possibly matches TRBD1 or TRBD2 (5 bases each). With 5 bases removed from V and 9 bases from J, the gap between germline ends came to 18 bases. Per the germline V gene, CDR1 is DFQATT and CDR2 is SNEGSKA (reference sequence). The CDR3 is 13 residues long. CDR3 bases: TGCAGTGCTGTCCCCTCGGGACCCCCCACGCAGTATTTT. It translates to CSAVPSGPPTQYF.

This clonotype was picked up a small number of times. The chain employs TRBV2 and TRBJ1-2, with D possibly being TRBD1 (6 bases). The CDR3 is 13 residues long. The germline V gene encodes CDR1 SNHLY and CDR2 FYNNEI. Trimming left V 5 bases short and J 3 bases short, with 10 bases between. This chain's CDR3 is CASSKDSDYGYTF. CDR3 DNA: TGTGCCAGCAGTAAGGACAGTGACTATGGCTACACCTTC.

This clonotype was counted many times. The chain uses TRBV20-1 and TRBJ2-5; tentatively, D is TRBD1 or TRBD2 (5 bases each). The germline V gene encodes CDR1 DFQATT and CDR2 SNEGSKA (reference sequence). Trimming cost V 3 bases and J 5 bases, with 13 bases left between them. This CDR3 has 13 amino acids. CDR3 sequence reads: CSARGPGLETQYF. The CDR3 region has the DNA TGCAGTGCTAGGGGACCAGGGTTGGAGACCCAGTACTTC.

The chain couples TRBV7-6 to TRBJ2-2; TRBD2 might be the D (6 bases). Between the trimmed V and J ends, which lost 8 bases and 6 bases, there was a span of 13 bases. The CDR3 has 13 amino acids. CDR1 and CDR2 (germline): SGHVS, FNYEAQ. CDR3 region: CASGEVGAGELFF. CDR3 DNA: TGTGCCAGCGGGGAGGTGGGGGCCGGGGAGCTGTTTTTT. The complete variable domain, with remaining parts taken from reference TRBV7-6 and TRBJ2-2, reads GAGVSQSPRYKVTKRGQDVALRCDPISGHVSLYWYRQALGQGPEFLTYFNYEAQQDKSGLPNDRFSAERPEGSISTLTIQRTEQRDSAMYRCASGEVGAGELFFGEGSRLTVL.

This clonotype was seen repeatedly, ten times or more. V and J are TRBV28 and TRBJ2-7; perhaps TRBD2 as D (5 bases). The CDR3 is made up of 16 amino acids. From germline, CDR1 is MDHEN and CDR2 SYDVKM. V was trimmed by 5 bases and J by 5 bases, leaving 22 bases between them. The CDR3 nucleotides read TGTGCCAGCAGTCCCGTTCTGATGGCTACCGGGAACGAGCAGTACTTC. Amino acids: CASSPVLMATGNEQYF.

This chain uses TRBV10-3 with TRBJ2-1; 9 positions agree with TRBD2. From germline, CDR1 is ENHRY and CDR2 SYGVKD. The CDR3 is 16 amino acids. V trimming: 0 bases; J trimming: 7 bases; junction bases outside the gene matches: 7. For the CDR3, the DNA is TGTGCCATCAGTGAGTCTGCGGGAGGGTCGAGGAATGAGCAGTTCTTC. Translating gives CAISESAGGSRNEQFF.

This clonotype has ten or more counts. The rearrangement links TRBV12-3 or TRBV12-4 to TRBJ2-5; 9 nucleotides agree with TRBD1. The CDR3 consists of 16 residues. V shed 3 bases and J 2 bases; nucleotides not matched to a gene: 7. The CDR3: CASSFTGTGLQETQYF. CDR3 in DNA: TGTGCCAGCAGTTTTACCGGGACAGGGCTACAAGAGACCCAGTACTTC.

This clonotype was detected ten times or more. The rearrangement joins TRBV28 to TRBJ2-1; 11 nucleotides align to TRBD1. V shed 2 bases, J shed 3 bases, and the junction held 3 bases outside the gene matches. Germline values: CDR1 MDHEN, CDR2 SYDVKM. This CDR3 comprises 16 residues. Written as DNA, the CDR3 is TGTGCCAGCAGTTTACTGGGACAGGGGGTCTACAATGAGCAGTTCTTC. Its protein product is CASSLLGQGVYNEQFF.

This clonotype was seen at least ten times. The chain combines TRBV20-1 with TRBJ2-5, with D possibly being TRBD1 or TRBD2 (6 bases each). The germline gives CDR1 DFQATT, CDR2 SNEGSKA (reference sequence). The CDR3 runs 14 residues. CDR3 loop: CKANSGGGQETQYF. CDR3 sequence (DNA): TGCAAAGCCAATAGCGGAGGGGGACAAGAGACCCAGTACTTC.

This clonotype has a single count. The gene calls are TRBV27 and TRBJ2-2; unclear D gene. The germline V gene has CDR1 MNHEY and CDR2 SMNVEV (reference sequence). The CDR3 extends over 14 amino acids. V lost 3 bases, J lost 6 bases, and 11 bases lay in between. Here the CDR3 DNA reads TGTGCCAGCAGTTTTCGGGTCAGCGCCGGGGAGCTGTTTTTT. Residues: CASSFRVSAGELFF.

In its sample, this clonotype was seen a few times. The chain recombines TRBV6-2 or TRBV6-3 with TRBJ2-3; 8 nucleotides agree with TRBD2. Per germline, CDR1 MNHEY and CDR2 SVGEGT. The CDR3 has 16 residues. Trimming removed 0 bases from V and 2 bases from J; junction bases left unmatched: 4. Written as DNA, the CDR3 is TGTGCCAGCAGTTACTCAGCGGGAGTTTACACAGATACGCAGTATTTT. The encoded protein is CASSYSAGVYTDTQYF.